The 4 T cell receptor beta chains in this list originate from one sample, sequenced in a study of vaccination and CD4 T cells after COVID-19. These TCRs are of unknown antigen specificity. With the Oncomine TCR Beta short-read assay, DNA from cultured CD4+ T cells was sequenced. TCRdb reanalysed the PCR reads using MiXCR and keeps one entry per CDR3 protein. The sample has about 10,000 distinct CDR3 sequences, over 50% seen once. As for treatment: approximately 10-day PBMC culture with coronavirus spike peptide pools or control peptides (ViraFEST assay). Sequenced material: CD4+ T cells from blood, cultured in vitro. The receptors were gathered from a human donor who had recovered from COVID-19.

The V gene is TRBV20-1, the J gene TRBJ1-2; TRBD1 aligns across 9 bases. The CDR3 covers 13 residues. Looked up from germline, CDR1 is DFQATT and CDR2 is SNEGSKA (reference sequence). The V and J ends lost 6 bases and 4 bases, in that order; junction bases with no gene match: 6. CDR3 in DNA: TGCAGTGCGTCGGGACAGGGAAGCTATGGCTACACCTTC. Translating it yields CSASGQGSYGYTF.

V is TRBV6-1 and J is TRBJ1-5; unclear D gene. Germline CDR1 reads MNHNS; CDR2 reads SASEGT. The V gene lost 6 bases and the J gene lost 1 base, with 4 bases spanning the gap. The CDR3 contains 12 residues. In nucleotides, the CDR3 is TGTGCCAGCAGGACGAGCAATCAGCCCCAGCATTTT. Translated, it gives CASRTSNQPQHF.

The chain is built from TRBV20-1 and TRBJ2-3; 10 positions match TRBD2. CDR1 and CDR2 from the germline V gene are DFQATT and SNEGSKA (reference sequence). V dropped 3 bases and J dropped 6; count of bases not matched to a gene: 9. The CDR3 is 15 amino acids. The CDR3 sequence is CSASSLAGVGDTQYF. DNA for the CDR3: TGCAGTGCTAGTAGCCTAGCGGGAGTCGGGGATACGCAGTATTTT.

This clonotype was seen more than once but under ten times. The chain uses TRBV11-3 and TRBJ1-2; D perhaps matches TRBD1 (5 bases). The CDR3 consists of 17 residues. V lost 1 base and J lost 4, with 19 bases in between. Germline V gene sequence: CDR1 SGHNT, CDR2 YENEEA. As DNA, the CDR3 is TGTGCCAGCAGCTTAGTCCTAATTCGGGGGGAGTCCTATGGCTACACCTTC. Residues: CASSLVLIRGESYGYTF.